This T cell receptor (beta chain) was identified in a study of cutaneous CD30+ T cell lymphoproliferative disorder and hepatitis E (dated by TCRdb to between 2017 and 2018). The library came from the immunoSEQ multiplex PCR assay. TCRdb stores this immuneACCESS table with in-frame sequences only. Part of the clones is absent; in the studies checked, under half of the shortfall reflects unresolved V genes, and no reason is known for the rest. For this sample the table gives 6,500 to 9,500 clones, of which approximately 69% were detected only once. In total, the top ten clones hold approximately 1.2% of the sample. The trim is 1 base for V and 4 bases for J, with a gap of 14 bases between the germline ends. The germline V gene (reference sequence) provides CDR1 SEHNR and CDR2 FQNEAQ. The CDR3 measures 15 amino acids from cysteine to phenylalanine. Only the CDR3 part of the read is kept: 45 bases, read in frame from the first base.

This clone appeared a few times. The antigen it binds to is not known. No base quality values were provided; no much bigger clone lies one nucleotide off. Rearrangement joined TRBV7-9 to TRBJ2-7; too little of a D gene remains to name it. Sequencing was done on a sample of blood. The sequence came from a human donor with a cutaneous T cell lymphoproliferative disorder associated with hepatitis E virus. The CDR3 reads as follows: CASSLDSQDSYEQYF. The DNA reads as follows: TGTGCCAGCAGCTTAGATTCGCAGGATTCTTACGAGCAGTACTTC.